Following are 16 T cell receptor beta chains from one sample sequenced in a study of T cell responses to AZD1222 COVID-19 vaccine. The method was immunoSEQ multiplex PCR; TCRdb's version includes in-frame clones alone and lacks a portion of them. The sample holds 180,000 or so clones, roughly 94% seen once. Sample: peripheral blood, taken on day 0 of AZD1222 vaccination. The receptors come from an adult in good health.

The rearrangement uses TRBV5-5 and TRBJ2-2; D ambiguous. CDR1 and CDR2 from the germline V gene are SGHKS and YYEKEE (reference sequence). The CDR3 is 12 amino acids. The V gene lost 0 bases and the J gene lost 7 bases, with 4 bases spanning the gap. In DNA, the CDR3 is TGTGCCAGCAGCTTGGGGGTCGGGGAGCTGTTTTTT. Its translation: CASSLGVGELFF.

CDR3 loop: CAWRQGRNYTF. The DNA of the CDR3 is TGTGCCTGGAGACAGGGGAGAAACTACACCTTC. The genes are TRBV30 and TRBJ1-2, with TRBD1 matching over 7 bases. CDR3 length: 11 amino acids. After removal of 3 bases from V and 10 bases from J, the junction contained 5 bases not matched to a gene. Per germline, CDR1 GTSNPN and CDR2 SVGIG (reference sequence).

The V gene is TRBV3-1 (or the pseudogene TRBV3-2), the J gene TRBJ2-6; D unclear. Germline lookup yields CDR1 LGHDT and CDR2 YNNKEL (reference sequence). V gave up 5 bases and J gave up 4 bases, with 6 bases separating them. This CDR3 region has 13 residues. The CDR3 loop reads CASSSRGANVLTF. CDR3 DNA sequence: TGTGCCAGCAGCTCCCGGGGGGCCAACGTCCTGACTTTC.

The chain combines TRBV19 with TRBJ2-1; D is unclear. Germline CDR1 LNHDA, CDR2 SQIVND (reference sequence). V gave up 2 bases and J gave up 7 bases, with 3 bases separating them. CDR3 length: 11 amino acids. CDR3 protein: CASSISNEQFF. As DNA, the CDR3 is TGTGCCAGTAGTATATCAAATGAGCAGTTCTTC.

The chain combines TRBV7-3 with TRBJ1-6; TRBD1 matches 9 bases. CDR1 and CDR2 from the germline V gene are SGHTA and FQGTGA. With V trimmed by 5 bases and J by 0 bases, 11 bases remained unmatched. The CDR3 length is 19 residues. The CDR3 bases are TGTGCCAGCAGCCCTCACCAATCGACAGGGGGCTCCTATAATTCACCCCTCCACTTT. Protein sequence: CASSPHQSTGGSYNSPLHF.

The V call is TRBV11-2, the J call TRBJ2-1; 8 positions match TRBD2. This CDR3 is 18 amino acids long. Germline values: CDR1 SGHAT, CDR2 FQNNGV. Trimming at V came to 4 bases and at J to 9 bases, leaving 20 bases not matched to a gene. The chain's CDR3 is CASSSWGDKGYSGVEQFF. CDR3 coding DNA: TGTGCCAGCAGCTCCTGGGGGGACAAAGGATATAGCGGGGTTGAGCAGTTCTTC.

V gene TRBV6-5 combines with J gene TRBJ1-1; perhaps TRBD1 as D (6 bases). The CDR3 has 15 residues. V was trimmed by 3 bases and J by 5 bases, leaving 16 bases between them. Germline V gives CDR1 MNHEY, CDR2 SVGAGI. Here the CDR3 reads CASSYVGGLGTEAFF. CDR3 sequence (DNA): TGTGCCAGCAGTTATGTGGGGGGCCTTGGAACTGAAGCTTTCTTT.

The chain couples TRBV7-9 to TRBJ2-7; no firm D call. The germline V gene has CDR1 SEHNR and CDR2 FQNEAQ (reference sequence). CDR3 length: 15 amino acids. V was shortened by 4 bases and J by 6 bases, with 19 bases between the two germline ends. The CDR3: CASSSRDIKVSEQYF. The CDR3 nucleotides read TGTGCCAGCAGCTCTCGAGACATTAAGGTATCCGAGCAGTACTTC.

The chain joins TRBV5-1 to TRBJ1-2, with a possible D match to TRBD1 (6 bases). This CDR3 is built from 17 residues. With 5 bases removed from V and 5 bases from J, the gap between germline ends came to 25 bases. Looked up from germline, CDR1 is SGHRS and CDR2 is YFSETQ. The CDR3 nucleotides read TGCGCCAGCAGGTCCGGTGGGGGGCTCACTCACATTTATGGCTACACCTTC. Translation: CASRSGGGLTHIYGYTF.

The chain uses TRBV5-1 and TRBJ1-3, with D perhaps TRBD1 (6 bases). The CDR3 is made up of 14 amino acids. Trimming took 3 bases from V and 8 from J, leaving 15 bases between them. Germline assignment: CDR1 SGHRS and CDR2 YFSETQ. In nucleotides, the CDR3 is TGCGCCAGCAGCTCCGGTACAGGGCCGGACACCATATATTTT. Amino acid sequence: CASSSGTGPDTIYF.

V and J are TRBV29-1 and TRBJ1-2, with D possibly TRBD1 on 5 matching bases. The CDR3 sequence is 10 residues long. CDR1 is SQVTM and CDR2 is ANQGSEA in the germline V gene. The germline V and J ends were trimmed by 7 bases and 6 bases, with 9 bases remaining between them. The CDR3 nucleotides are TGCAGCGCCCAGGGAAATGGCTACACCTTC. The encoded protein is CSAQGNGYTF.

The rearrangement uses TRBV5-4 and TRBJ2-7; TRBD1 matches at 9 bases. V shed 3 bases and J 3 bases; nucleotides not matched to a gene: 13. Germline V CDR1 and CDR2: SGHNT, YYREEE (reference sequence). This CDR3 is built from 17 residues. CDR3: CASSSWYGQGKFYEQYF. The CDR3 DNA reads as TGTGCCAGCAGCTCTTGGTACGGACAGGGGAAGTTCTACGAGCAGTACTTC.

CDR3 protein: CASSGEGSNQPQHF. The CDR3 DNA sequence: TGTGCCTCCTCGGGGGAGGGAAGCAATCAGCCCCAGCATTTT. The rearrangement joins TRBV10-3 to TRBJ1-5; maybe TRBD1 (5 bases). Germline assignment: CDR1 ENHRY and CDR2 SYGVKD. Trimming took 11 bases from V and 1 from J, leaving 15 bases between them. There are 14 residues in the CDR3.

The J gene is TRBJ2-1, the V gene TRBV6-2 or TRBV6-3; D possibly corresponds to TRBD1 (5 bases). Germline loops: CDR1 MNHEY, CDR2 SVGEGT. The V end lost 6 bases, the J end lost 7 bases, and 16 bases lay between the germline ends. There are 14 residues in the CDR3. CDR3: CASSRSDRRNEQFF. The CDR3 coding sequence is TGTGCCAGCAGCCGATCTGACAGAAGGAATGAGCAGTTCTTC.

V and J are TRBV6-2 or TRBV6-3 and TRBJ2-6; no firm D call. Trimming cost V 0 bases and J 0 bases, with 3 bases left between them. Germline lookup yields CDR1 MNHEY and CDR2 SVGEGT. CDR3 length: 15 amino acids. CDR3 nucleotide sequence: TGTGCCAGCAGTTACTCGAGCTCTGGGGCCAACGTCCTGACTTTC. Its translation is CASSYSSSGANVLTF.

The chain links TRBV3-1 (or the pseudogene TRBV3-2) to TRBJ2-1; D is undetermined. The germline V gene encodes CDR1 LGHDT and CDR2 YNNKEL (reference sequence). V was pared by 1 base and J by 6 bases, with 4 bases between. The CDR3 loop spans 12 amino acids. DNA of the CDR3: TGTGCCAGCAGCCAAGTAGCCAATGAGCAGTTCTTC. It translates to CASSQVANEQFF.